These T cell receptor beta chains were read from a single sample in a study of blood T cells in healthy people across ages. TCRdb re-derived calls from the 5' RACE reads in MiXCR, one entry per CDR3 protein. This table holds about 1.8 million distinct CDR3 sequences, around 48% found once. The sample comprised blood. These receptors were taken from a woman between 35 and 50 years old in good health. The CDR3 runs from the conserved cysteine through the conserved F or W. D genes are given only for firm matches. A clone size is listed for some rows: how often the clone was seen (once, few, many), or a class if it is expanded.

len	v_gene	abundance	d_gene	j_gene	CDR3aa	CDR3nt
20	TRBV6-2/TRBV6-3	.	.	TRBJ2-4	CASSQVVLGRTRGAKNIQYF	TGTGCCAGCAGCCAAGTGGTCCTAGGACGGACTCGGGGTGCCAAAAACATTCAGTACTTC
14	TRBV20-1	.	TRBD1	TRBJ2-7	CSASTGTGSYEQYF	TGCAGTGCTAGTACCGGGACAGGGTCCTACGAGCAGTACTTC
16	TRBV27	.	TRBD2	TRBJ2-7	CASSTGWSGGAVEQYF	TGTGCCAGCAGCACCGGTTGGAGCGGGGGGGCAGTCGAGCAGTACTTC
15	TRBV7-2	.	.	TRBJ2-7	CASSLERLSGGEQYF	TGTGCCAGCAGCTTAGAGCGACTATCTGGCGGTGAGCAGTACTTC
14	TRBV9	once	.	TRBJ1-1	CASSVGIDSTEAFF	TGTGCCAGCAGCGTAGGCATTGACAGTACTGAAGCTTTCTTT
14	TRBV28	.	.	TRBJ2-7	CASGRTVVPYEQYF	TGTGCCAGCGGCAGGACGGTCGTTCCCTACGAGCAGTACTTC
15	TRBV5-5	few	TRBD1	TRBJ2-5	CASSPDRGRSLNQYF	TGTGCCAGCAGCCCGGACAGGGGGCGATCGTTAAACCAGTACTTC
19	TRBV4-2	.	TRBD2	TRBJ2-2	CASSQDSGSAGGNNGELFF	TGTGCCAGCAGCCAAGACAGCGGATCGGCGGGGGGCAACAACGGGGAGTTGTTTTTT
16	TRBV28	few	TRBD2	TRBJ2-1	CASSPTSGDSYNEQFF	TGTGCCAGCAGTCCGACTAGCGGGGACTCCTACAATGAGCAGTTCTTC
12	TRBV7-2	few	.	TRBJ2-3	CASSFGQRVKYF	TGTGCCAGCAGCTTTGGACAACGGGTTAAGTATTTT
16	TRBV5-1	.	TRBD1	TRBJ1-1	CASTLTPQGADTEAFF	TGCGCCAGCACCTTAACCCCACAGGGGGCGGACACTGAAGCTTTCTTT
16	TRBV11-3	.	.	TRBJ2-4	CASRFLWRGAKNIQYF	TGTGCCAGCAGGTTCCTCTGGAGAGGAGCCAAAAACATTCAGTACTTC
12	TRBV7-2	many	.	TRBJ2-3	CASSSSADTQYF	TGTGCCAGCAGTTCATCAGCAGATACGCAGTATTTT
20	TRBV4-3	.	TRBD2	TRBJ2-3	CAGSARTLAGASLGTDTQYF	TGCGCCGGCAGCGCCCGAACCCTAGCGGGGGCGAGTTTAGGCACAGATACGCAGTATTTT
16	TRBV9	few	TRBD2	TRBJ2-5	CASSVALSSGDETQYF	TGTGCCAGCAGCGTAGCCCTTTCTAGCGGGGATGAGACCCAGTACTTC
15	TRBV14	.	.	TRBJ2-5	CASSQSPTGQETQYF	TGTGCCAGCAGCCAAAGCCCCACAGGACAAGAGACCCAGTACTTC